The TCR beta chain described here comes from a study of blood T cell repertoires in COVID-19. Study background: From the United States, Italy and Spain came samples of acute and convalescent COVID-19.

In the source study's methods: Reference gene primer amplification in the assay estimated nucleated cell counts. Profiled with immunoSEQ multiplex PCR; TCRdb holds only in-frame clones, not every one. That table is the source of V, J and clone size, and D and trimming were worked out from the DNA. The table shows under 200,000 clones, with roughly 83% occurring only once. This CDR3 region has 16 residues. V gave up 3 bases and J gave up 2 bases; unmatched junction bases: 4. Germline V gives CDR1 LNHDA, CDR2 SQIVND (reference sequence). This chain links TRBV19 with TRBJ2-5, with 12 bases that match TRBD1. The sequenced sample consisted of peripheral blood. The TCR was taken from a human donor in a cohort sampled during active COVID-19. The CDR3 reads CASSMGTGGKQETQYF. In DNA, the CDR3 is TGTGCCAGTAGTATGGGGACAGGGGGCAAGCAAGAGACCCAGTACTTC.